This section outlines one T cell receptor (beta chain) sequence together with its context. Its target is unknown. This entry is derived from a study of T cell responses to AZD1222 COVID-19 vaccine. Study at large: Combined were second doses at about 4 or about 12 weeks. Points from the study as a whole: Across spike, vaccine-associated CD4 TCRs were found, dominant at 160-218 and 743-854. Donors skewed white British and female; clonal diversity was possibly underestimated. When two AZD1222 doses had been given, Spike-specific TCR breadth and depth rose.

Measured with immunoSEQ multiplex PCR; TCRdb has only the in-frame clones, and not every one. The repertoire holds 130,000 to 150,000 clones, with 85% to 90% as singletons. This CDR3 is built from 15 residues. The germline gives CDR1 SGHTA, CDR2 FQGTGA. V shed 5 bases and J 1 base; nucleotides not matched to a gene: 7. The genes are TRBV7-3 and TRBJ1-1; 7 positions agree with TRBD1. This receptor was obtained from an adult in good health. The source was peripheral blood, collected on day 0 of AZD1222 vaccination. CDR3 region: CASSQTGEGNTEAFF. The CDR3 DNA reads TGTGCCAGCAGCCAAACAGGGGAAGGGAACACTGAAGCTTTCTTT. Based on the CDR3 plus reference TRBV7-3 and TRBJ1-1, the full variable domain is GAGVSQTPSNKVTEKGKYVELRCDPISGHTALYWYRQSLGQGPEFLIYFQGTGAADDSGLPNDRFFAVRPEGSVSTLKIQRTERGDSAVYLCASSQTGEGNTEAFFGQGTRLTVV.